This TCR beta chain was recovered during a study of cytomegalovirus exposure and HLA in healthy donors. With 60 Vbeta and 13 Jbeta primers, the PCR was carried out. Sequenced by immunoSEQ multiplex PCR; TCRdb stores in-frame clones only, minus some. Among 150,000 to 200,000 clones listed, roughly 80% were seen once. The germline V gene encodes CDR1 SGHTA and CDR2 FQGTGA. V lost 5 bases to trimming and J lost 4 bases; unmatched junction nucleotides: 7. This CDR3 contains 16 residues. Donors likely had unrecorded immune exposures despite being nominally healthy when sampled. The TCR sequence derives from a woman in her thirties or forties in good health and CMV-seropositive. Specimen: PBMCs. The V gene is TRBV7-3, the J gene TRBJ2-3, with 12 bases that match TRBD2. CDR3 in amino acids: CASSPTSGRLPDTQYF. In DNA, the CDR3 is TGTGCCAGCAGCCCGACTAGCGGGAGACTACCAGATACGCAGTATTTT. Looking up the rest from reference TRBV7-3 and TRBJ2-3 gives the full variable domain: GAGVSQTPSNKVTEKGKYVELRCDPISGHTALYWYRQSLGQGPEFLIYFQGTGAADDSGLPNDRFFAVRPEGSVSTLKIQRTERGDSAVYLCASSPTSGRLPDTQYFGPGTRLTVL.